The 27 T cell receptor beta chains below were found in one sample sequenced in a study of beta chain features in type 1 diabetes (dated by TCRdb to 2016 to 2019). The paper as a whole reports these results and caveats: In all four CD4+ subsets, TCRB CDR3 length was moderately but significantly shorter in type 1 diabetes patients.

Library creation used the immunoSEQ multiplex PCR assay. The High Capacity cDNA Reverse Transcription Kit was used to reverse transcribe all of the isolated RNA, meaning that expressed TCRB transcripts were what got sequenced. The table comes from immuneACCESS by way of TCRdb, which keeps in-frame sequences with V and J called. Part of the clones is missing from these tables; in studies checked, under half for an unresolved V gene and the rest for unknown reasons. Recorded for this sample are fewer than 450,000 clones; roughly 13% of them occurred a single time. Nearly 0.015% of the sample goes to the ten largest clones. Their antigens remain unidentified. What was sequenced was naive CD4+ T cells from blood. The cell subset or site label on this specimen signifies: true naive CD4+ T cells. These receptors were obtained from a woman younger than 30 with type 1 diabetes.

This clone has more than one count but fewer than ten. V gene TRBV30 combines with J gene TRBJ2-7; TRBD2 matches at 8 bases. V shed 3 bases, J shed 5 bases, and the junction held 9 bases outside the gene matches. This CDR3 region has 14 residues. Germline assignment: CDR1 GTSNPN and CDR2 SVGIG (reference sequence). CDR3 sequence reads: CAWSSGIGRDEQYF. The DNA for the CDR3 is TGTGCCTGGAGCTCAGGAATCGGGAGGGACGAGCAGTACTTC.

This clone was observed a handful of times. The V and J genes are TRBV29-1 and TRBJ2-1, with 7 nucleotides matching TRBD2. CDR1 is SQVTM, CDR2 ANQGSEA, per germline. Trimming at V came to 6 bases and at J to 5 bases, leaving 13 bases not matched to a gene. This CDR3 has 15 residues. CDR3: CSVGWRGSGHNEQFF. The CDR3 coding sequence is TGCAGCGTGGGGTGGAGAGGTAGCGGGCACAATGAGCAGTTCTTC.

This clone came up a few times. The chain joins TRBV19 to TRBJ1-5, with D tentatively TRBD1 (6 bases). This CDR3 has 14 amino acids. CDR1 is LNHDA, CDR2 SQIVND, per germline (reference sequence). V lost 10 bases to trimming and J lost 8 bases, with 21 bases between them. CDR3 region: CATSEGVRGEPQHF. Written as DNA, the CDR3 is TGTGCCACCAGTGAGGGGGTAAGGGGCGAGCCCCAGCATTTT.

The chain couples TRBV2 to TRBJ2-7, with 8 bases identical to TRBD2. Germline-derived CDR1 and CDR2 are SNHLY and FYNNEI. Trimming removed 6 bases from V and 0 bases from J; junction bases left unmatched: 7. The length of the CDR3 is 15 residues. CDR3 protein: CASRPRTSNSYEQYF. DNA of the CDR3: TGTGCCAGCAGGCCTAGGACTAGCAACTCCTACGAGCAGTACTTC.

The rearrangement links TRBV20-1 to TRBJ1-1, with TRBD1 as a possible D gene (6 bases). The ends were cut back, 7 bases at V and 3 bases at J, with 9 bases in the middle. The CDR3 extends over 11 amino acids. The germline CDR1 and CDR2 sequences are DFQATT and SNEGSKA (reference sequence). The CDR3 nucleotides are TGCAGTGAACAGGGACACACTGAAGCTTTCTTT. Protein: CSEQGHTEAFF.

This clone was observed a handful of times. The chain's CDR3 is CASSGGLQGDYNEQFF. CDR3 DNA: TGTGCCAGCTCAGGGGGACTTCAGGGTGACTACAATGAGCAGTTCTTC. The chain joins TRBV18 to TRBJ2-1, with a tentative D call TRBD2 (6 bases). The CDR3 spans 16 residues. V was trimmed by 5 bases and J by 3 bases, leaving 17 bases between them. Germline values: CDR1 KGHSH, CDR2 LQKENI. Full variable domain (rest looked up from reference TRBV18 and TRBJ2-1): NAGVMQNPRHLVRRRGQEARLRCSPMKGHSHVYWYRQLPEEGLKFMVYLQKENIIDESGMPKERFSAEFPKEGPSILRIQQVVRGDSAAYFCASSGGLQGDYNEQFFGPGTRLTVL.

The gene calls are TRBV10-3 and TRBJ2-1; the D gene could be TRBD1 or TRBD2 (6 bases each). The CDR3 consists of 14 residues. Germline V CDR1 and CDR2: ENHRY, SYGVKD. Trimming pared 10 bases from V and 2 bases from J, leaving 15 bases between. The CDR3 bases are TGTGCCAGCAGGGGACGGGAGACCTACAATGAGCAGTTCTTC. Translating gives CASRGRETYNEQFF.

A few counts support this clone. CDR3 in amino acids: CASSQTTGSHYGYTF. DNA of the CDR3: TGTGCCAGCAGCCAAACGACAGGGTCCCACTATGGCTACACCTTC. V and J are TRBV14 and TRBJ1-2; TRBD1 matches at 7 bases. With 2 bases clipped from V and 3 bases from J, the junction kept 6 bases outside the gene matches. Germline CDR1 is SGHDN and CDR2 is FVKESK. The CDR3 extends over 15 amino acids.

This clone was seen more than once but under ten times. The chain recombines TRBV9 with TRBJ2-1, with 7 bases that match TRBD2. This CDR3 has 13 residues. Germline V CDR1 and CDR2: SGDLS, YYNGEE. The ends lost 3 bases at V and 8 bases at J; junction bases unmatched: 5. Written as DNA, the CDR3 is TGTGCCAGCAGCGAGCCCGGGAGGTATGAGCAGTTCTTC. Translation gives CASSEPGRYEQFF.

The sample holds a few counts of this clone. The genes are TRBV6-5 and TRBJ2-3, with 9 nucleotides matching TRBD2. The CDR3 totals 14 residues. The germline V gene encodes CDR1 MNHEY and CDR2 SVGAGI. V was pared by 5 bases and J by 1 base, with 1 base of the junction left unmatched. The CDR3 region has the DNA TGTGCCAGCAGTCGGACTAGCGGCACAGATACGCAGTATTTT. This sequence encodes CASSRTSGTDTQYF.

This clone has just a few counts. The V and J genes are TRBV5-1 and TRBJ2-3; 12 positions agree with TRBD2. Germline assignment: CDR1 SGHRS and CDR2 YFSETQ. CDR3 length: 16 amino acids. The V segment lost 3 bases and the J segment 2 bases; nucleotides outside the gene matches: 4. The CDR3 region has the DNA TGCGCCAGCAGCTCTGGACTAGCGGGACTCACAGATACGCAGTATTTT. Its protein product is CASSSGLAGLTDTQYF.

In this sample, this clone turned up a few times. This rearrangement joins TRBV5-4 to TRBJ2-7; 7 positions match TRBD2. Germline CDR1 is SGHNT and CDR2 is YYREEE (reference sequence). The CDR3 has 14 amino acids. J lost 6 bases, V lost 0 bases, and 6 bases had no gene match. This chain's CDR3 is CASSLVAGEGEQYF. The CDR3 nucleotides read TGTGCCAGCAGCTTGGTCGCGGGAGAAGGCGAGCAGTACTTC.

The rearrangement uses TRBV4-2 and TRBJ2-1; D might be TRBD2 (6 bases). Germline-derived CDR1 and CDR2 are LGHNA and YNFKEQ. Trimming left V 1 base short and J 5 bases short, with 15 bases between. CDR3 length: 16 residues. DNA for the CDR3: TGTGCCAGCAGCCAAGTACGGCTAGCGAATGACAATGAGCAGTTCTTC. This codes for CASSQVRLANDNEQFF.

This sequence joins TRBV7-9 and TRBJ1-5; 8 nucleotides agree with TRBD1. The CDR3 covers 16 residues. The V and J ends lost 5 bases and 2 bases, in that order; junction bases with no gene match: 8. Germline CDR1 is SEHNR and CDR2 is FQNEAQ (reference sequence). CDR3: CASSAGQGSGNQPQHF. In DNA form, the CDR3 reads TGTGCCAGCAGCGCCGGACAGGGTTCGGGCAATCAGCCCCAGCATTTT.

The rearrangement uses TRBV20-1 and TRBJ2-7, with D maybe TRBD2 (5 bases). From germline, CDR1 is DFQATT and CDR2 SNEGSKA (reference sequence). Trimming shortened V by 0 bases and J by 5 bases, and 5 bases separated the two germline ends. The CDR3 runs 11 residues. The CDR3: CSARDGNEQYF. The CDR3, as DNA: TGCAGTGCTAGAGACGGGAACGAGCAGTACTTC.

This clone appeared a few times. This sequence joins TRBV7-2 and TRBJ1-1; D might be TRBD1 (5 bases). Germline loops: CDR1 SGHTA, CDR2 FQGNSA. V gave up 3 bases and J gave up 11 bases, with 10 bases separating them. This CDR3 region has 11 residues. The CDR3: CASSFTGGAFF. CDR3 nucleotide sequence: TGTGCCAGCAGCTTCACAGGTGGCGCTTTCTTT.

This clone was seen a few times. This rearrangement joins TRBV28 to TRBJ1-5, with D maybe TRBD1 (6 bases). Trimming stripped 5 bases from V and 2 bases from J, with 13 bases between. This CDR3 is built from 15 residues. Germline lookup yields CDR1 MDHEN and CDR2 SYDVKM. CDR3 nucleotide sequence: TGTGCCAGCAGTACCGAGGGGGTTGGCAATCAGCCCCAGCATTTT. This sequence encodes CASSTEGVGNQPQHF.

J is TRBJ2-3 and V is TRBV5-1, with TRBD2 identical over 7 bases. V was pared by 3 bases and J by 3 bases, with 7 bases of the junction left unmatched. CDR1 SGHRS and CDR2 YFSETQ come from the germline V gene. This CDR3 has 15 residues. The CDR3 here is CASSSRTRGTDTQYF. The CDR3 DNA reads TGCGCCAGCAGCTCCCGGACTAGAGGTACAGATACGCAGTATTTT.

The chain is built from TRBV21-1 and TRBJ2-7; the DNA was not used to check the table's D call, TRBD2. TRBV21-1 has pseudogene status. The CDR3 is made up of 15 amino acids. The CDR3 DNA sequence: TGTGCCAGCAGCACCCGGACTAGCGGGAAGTACGAGCAGTACTTC. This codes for CASSTRTSGKYEQYF.

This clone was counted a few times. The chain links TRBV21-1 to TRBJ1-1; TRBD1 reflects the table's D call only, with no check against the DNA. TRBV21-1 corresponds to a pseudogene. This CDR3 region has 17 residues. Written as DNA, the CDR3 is TGTGCCAGCAGCAAGTCCCAGGCAGGGGACCCGGACACTGAAGCTTTCTTT. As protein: CASSKSQAGDPDTEAFF.

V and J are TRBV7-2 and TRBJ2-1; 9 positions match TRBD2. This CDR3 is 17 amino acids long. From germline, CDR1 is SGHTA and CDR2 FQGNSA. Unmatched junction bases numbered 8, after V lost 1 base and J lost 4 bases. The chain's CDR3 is CASSLGEGTSTYNEQFF. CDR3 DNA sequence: TGTGCCAGCAGCTTAGGTGAAGGGACTAGCACTTACAATGAGCAGTTCTTC.

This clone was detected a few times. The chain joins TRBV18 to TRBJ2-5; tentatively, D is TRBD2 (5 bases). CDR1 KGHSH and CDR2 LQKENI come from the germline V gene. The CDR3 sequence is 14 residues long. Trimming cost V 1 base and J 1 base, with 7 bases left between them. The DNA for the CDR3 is TGTGCCAGCTCACCACGGGCGGGCCAAGAGACCCAGTACTTC. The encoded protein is CASSPRAGQETQYF.

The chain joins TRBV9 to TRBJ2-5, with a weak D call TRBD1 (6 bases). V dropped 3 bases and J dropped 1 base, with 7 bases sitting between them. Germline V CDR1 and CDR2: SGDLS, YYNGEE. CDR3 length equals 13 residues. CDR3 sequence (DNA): TGTGCCAGCAGCGGGACAGTCCAAGAGACCCAGTACTTC. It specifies CASSGTVQETQYF.

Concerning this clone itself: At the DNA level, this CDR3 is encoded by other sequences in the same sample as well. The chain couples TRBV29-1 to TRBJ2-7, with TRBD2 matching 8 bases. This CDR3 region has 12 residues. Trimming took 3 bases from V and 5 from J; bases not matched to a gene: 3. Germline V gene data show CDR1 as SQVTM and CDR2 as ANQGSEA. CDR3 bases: TGCAGCGTTGAGCCGGGGGGGGACGAGCAGTACTTC. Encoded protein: CSVEPGGDEQYF.

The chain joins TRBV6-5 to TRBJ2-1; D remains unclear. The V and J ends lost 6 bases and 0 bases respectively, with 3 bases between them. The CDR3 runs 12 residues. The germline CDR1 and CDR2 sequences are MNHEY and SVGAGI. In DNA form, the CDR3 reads TGTGCCAGCAGGAGCTCCTACAATGAGCAGTTCTTC. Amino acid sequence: CASRSSYNEQFF.

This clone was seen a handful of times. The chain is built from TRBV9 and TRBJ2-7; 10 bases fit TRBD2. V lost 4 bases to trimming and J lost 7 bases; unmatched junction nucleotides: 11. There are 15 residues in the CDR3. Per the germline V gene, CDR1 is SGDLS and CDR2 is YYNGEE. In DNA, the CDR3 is TGTGCCAGCAGCCCTATCCCTAGCGGGAGAGGTGAGCAGTACTTC. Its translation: CASSPIPSGRGEQYF. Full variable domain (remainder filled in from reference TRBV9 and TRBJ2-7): DSGVTQTPKHLITATGQRVTLRCSPRSGDLSVYWYQQSLDQGLQFLIQYYNGEERAKGNILERFSAQQFPDLHSELNLSSLELGDSALYFCASSPIPSGRGEQYFGPGTRLTVT.

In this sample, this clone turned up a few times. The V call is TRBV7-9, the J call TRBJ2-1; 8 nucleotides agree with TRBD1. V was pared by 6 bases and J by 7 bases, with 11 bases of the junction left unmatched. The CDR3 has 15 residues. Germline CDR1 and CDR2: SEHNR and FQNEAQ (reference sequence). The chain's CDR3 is CASRKGPTGANEQFF. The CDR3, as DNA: TGTGCCAGCAGAAAAGGGCCGACAGGGGCTAATGAGCAGTTCTTC.